Sequencing of this T cell receptor beta chain was carried out in a study of blood T cell repertoires in COVID-19. The CDR3 runs to 14 residues. The V gene lost 6 bases and the J gene lost 1 base, with 12 bases spanning the gap. From germline, CDR1 is MNHEY and CDR2 SMNVEV (reference sequence). Clones were read by immunoSEQ multiplex PCR, and TCRdb kept only the in-frame ones, dropping some. The repertoire has some 200,000 clones, around 81% of them found once; the top ten carry 2% to 2.5%. The source of this sequence is a woman in her sixties or seventies with acute or convalescent COVID-19. The chain couples TRBV27 to TRBJ1-1, with D possibly TRBD1 on 6 matching bases. Sequencing used peripheral blood. The CDR3 spells CASRDDRKNTEAFF. For the CDR3, the DNA is TGTGCCAGCAGAGACGACAGGAAGAACACTGAAGCTTTCTTT.